The sequence of this TCR beta chain was determined in a study of blood T cells in healthy people across ages. Germline CDR1 SGHKS, CDR2 YYEKEE (reference sequence). This CDR3 has 14 amino acids. V lost 4 bases to trimming and J lost 6 bases, with 15 bases between them. The sample holds a few counts of this clonotype. A sample-barcoded 5' primer and a J-beta primer mix were used in a second PCR of roughly 6 to 11 cycles. MiXCR, applied by TCRdb to the 5' RACE reads, yields one record per CDR3 protein. The sample gives roughly 730,000 distinct CDR3 sequences, approximately 53% of which show up once; 25% to 30% is in the top ten.

Material for sequencing was blood. This sequence was found in a man aged 35 to 55 in good health. The rearrangement uses TRBV5-5 and TRBJ2-3; unclear D gene. The DNA for the CDR3 is TGTGCCAGCAGCCAAAGGACCGGAATGGATACGCAGTATTTT. As protein: CASSQRTGMDTQYF.